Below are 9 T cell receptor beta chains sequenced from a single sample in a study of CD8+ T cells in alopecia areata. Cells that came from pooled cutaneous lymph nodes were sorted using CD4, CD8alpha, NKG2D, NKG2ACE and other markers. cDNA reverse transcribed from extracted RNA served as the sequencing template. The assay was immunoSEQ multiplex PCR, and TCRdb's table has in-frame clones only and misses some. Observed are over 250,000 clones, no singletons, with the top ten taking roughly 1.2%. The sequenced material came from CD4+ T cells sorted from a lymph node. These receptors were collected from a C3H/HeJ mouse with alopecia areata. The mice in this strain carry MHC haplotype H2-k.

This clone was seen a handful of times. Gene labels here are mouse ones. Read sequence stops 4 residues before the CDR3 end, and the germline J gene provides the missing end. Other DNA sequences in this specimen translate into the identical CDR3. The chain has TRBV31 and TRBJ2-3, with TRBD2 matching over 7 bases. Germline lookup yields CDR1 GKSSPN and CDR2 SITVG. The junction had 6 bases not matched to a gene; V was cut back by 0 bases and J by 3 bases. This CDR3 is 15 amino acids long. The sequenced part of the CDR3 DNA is TGTGCCTGGAGTCTACGGGGGGGTGGGGCAGAA. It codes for CAWSLRGGGAE. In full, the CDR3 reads CAWSLRGGGAETLYF.

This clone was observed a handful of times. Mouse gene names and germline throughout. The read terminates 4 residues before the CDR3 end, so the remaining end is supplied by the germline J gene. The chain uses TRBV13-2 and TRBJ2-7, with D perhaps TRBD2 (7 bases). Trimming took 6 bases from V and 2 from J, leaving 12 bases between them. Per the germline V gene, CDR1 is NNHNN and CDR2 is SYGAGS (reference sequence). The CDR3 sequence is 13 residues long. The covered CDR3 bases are TGTGCCAGCGAGGTGGGGGGCGCCTAT. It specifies CASEVGGAY. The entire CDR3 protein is CASEVGGAYEQYF.

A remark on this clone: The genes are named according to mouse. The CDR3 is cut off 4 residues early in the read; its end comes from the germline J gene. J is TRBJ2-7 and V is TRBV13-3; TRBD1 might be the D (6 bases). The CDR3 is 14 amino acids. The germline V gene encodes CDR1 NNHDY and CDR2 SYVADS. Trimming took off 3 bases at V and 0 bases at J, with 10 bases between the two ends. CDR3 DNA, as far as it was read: TGTGCCAGCAGTGTCCGGGACATCTCCTAT. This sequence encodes CASSVRDISY. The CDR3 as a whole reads CASSVRDISYEQYF.

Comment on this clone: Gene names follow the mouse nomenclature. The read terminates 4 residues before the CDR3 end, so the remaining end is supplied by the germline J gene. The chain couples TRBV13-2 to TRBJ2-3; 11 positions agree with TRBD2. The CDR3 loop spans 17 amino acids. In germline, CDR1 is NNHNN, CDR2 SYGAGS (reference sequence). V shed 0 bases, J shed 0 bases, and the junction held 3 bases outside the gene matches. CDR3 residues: CASGDALGGRSAETLYF. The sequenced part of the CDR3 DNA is TGTGCCAGCGGTGATGCACTGGGGGGGCGTAGTGCAGAA.

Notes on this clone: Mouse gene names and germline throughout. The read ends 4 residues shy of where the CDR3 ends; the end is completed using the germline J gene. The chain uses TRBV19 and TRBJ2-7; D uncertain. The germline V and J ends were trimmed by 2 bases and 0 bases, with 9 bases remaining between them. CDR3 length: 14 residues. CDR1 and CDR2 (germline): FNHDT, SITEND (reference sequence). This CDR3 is CASSIPQSSYEQYF. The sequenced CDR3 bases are TGTGCCAGCAGTATCCCCCAGAGCTCCTAT.

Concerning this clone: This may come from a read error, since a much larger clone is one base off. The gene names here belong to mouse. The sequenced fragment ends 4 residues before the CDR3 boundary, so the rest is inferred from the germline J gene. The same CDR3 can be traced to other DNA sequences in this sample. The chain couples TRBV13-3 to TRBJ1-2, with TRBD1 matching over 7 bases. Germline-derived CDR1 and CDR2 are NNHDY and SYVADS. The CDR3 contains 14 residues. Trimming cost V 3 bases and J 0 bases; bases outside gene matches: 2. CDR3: CASSGGTANSDYTF. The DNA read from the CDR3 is TGTGCCAGCAGTGGCGGGACAGCAAACTCC.

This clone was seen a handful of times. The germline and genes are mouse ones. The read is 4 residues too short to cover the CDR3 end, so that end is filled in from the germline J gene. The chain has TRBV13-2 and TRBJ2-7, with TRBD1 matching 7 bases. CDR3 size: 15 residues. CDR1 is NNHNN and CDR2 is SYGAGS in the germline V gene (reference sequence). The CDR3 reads CASGAGQDHMDEQYF. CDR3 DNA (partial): TGTGCCAGCGGTGCCGGACAGGATCATATGGAT.

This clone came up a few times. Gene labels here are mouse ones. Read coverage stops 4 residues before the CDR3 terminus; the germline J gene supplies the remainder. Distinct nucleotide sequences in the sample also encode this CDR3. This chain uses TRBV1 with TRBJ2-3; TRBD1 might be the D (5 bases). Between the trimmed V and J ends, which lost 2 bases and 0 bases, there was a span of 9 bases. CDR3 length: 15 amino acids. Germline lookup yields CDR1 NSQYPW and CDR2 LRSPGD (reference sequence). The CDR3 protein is CTCSAQGRSAETLYF. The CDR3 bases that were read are TGCACCTGCAGTGCACAGGGTCGGAGTGCAGAA.

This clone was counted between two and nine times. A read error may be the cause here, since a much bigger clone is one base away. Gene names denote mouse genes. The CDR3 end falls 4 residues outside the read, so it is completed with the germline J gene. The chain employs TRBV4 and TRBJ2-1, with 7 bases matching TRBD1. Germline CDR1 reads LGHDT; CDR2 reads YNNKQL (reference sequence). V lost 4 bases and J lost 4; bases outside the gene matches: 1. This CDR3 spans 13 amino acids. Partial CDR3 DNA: TGTGCCAGCAGCTCGGGACAGTATGCT. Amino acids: CASSSGQYA. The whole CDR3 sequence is CASSSGQYAEQFF.